The sequence of this TCR beta chain was determined in a study of CD8 T cells in ankylosing spondylitis. Regarding the study as a whole: Seemingly distinctive of ankylosing spondylitis blood was a TCR beta motif formed by eight highly homologous variants. Clones tied to disease were said to be significantly enriched in matched ankylosing spondylitis synovial fluid.

Making the TCR beta libraries involved quantitative 5'-RACE with molecular barcodes. TCRdb re-derived calls from the 5' RACE reads in MiXCR, one entry per CDR3 protein. The data hold around 23,000 distinct CDR3 sequences, with less than 20% observed a single time. About this clonotype: Antigen specificity is unknown.

CDR1 SGHTA and CDR2 FQGNSA come from the germline V gene. The CDR3 is made up of 15 amino acids. Deletions cut 5 bases from V and 3 bases from J, with 13 bases between. The sample consisted of blood. This clonotype was sampled from a male donor with ankylosing spondylitis or in good health (not recorded which). The chain recombines TRBV7-2 with TRBJ2-2; no clear D gene. As DNA, the CDR3 is TGTGCCAGCAGCCAAGTAAGGGTAGACACCGGGGAGCTGTTTTTT. Its protein product is CASSQVRVDTGELFF.